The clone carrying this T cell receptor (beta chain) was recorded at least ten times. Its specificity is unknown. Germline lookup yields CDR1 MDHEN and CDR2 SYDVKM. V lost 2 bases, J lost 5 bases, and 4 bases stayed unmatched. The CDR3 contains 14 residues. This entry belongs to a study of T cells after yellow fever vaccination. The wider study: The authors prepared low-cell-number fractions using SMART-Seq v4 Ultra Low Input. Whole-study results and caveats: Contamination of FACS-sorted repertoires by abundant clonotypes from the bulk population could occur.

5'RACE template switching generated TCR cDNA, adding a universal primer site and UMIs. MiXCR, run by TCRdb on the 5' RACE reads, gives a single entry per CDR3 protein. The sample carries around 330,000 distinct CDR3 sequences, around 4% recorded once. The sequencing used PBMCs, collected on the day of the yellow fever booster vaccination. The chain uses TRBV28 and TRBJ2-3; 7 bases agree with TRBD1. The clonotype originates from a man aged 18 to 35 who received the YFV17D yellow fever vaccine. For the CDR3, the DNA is TGTGCCAGCAGTTTAACAGGGGCGGGAGATACGCAGTATTTT. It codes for CASSLTGAGDTQYF.